Here is one T cell receptor beta chain with its context. This entry is derived from a study of blood T cells in healthy people across ages. A sample-barcoded 5' primer and a J-beta primer mix were used in a second PCR of roughly 7 to 11 cycles. One entry per CDR3 protein results from TCRdb running MiXCR on the 5' RACE reads. The table records about 1.4 million distinct CDR3 sequences, approximately 59% of them present only once. Germline V gene data show CDR1 as ENHRY and CDR2 as SYGVKD. V gave up 7 bases and J gave up 0 bases, with 10 bases separating them. The CDR3 sequence is 13 residues long. This sequence joins TRBV10-3 and TRBJ2-7; D is possibly TRBD2 (5 bases). What was sequenced was blood. The receptor's source is a man aged 18-30 years in good health. The CDR3 DNA sequence: TGTGCCATCACCGGGGTGGACTCCTACGAGCAGTACTTC. Amino acid sequence: CAITGVDSYEQYF.